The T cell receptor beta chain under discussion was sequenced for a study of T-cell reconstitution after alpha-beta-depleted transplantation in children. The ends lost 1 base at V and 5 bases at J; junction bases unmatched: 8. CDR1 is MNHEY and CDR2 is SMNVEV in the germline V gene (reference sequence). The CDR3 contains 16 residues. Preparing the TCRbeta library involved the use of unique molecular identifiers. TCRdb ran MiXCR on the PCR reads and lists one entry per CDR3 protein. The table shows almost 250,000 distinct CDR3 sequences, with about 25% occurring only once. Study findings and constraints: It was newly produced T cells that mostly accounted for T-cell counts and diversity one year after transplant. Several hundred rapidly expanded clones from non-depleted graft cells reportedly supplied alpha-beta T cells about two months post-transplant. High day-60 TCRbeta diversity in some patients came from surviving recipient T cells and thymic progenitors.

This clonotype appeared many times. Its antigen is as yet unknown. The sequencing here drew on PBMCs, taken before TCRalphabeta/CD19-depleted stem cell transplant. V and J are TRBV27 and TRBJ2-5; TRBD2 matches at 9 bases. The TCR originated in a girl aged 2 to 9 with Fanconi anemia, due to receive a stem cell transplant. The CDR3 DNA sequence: TGTGCCAGCAGTTTATATCAGGGACTAGCTGGTGAGACCCAGTACTTC. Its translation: CASSLYQGLAGETQYF.